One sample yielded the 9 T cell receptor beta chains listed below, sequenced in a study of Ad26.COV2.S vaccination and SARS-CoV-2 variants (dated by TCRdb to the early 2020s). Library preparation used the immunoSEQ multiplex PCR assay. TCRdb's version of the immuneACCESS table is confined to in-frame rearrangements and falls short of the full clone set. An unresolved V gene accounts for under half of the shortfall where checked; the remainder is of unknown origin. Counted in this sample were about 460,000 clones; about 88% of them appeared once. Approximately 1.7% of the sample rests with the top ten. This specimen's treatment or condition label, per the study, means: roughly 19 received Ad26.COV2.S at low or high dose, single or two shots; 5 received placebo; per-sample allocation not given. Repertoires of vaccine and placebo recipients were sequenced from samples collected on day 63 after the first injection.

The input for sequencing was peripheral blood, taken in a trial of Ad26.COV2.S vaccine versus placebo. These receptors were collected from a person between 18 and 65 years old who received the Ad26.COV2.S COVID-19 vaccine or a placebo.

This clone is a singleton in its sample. This CDR3 reads CASSYVLLPYEQYF. The CDR3 DNA sequence: TGTGCCAGCAGTTACGTTCTACTTCCCTACGAGCAGTACTTC. The chain uses TRBV6-2 or TRBV6-3 and TRBJ2-7; D is ambiguous. This CDR3 has 14 amino acids. V was pared by 2 bases and J by 2 bases, with 10 bases between. CDR1 is MNHEY, CDR2 SVGEGT, per germline.

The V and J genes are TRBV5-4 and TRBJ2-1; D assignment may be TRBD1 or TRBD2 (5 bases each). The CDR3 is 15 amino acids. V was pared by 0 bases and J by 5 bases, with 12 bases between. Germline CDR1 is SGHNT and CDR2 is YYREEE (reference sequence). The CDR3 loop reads CASSLAGTVDNEQFF. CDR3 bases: TGTGCCAGCAGCTTGGCGGGGACCGTCGACAATGAGCAGTTCTTC.

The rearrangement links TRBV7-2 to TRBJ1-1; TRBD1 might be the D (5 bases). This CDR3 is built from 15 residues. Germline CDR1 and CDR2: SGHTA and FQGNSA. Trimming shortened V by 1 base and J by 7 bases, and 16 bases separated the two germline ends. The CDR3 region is CASSLVVGQGGEAFF. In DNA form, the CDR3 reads TGTGCCAGCAGCTTAGTCGTCGGGCAGGGAGGTGAAGCTTTCTTT.

The CDR3 DNA reads as TGTGCCAGCAGTCTCACTAGGGGGGTCGGCGAGCAGTACTTC. Translating gives CASSLTRGVGEQYF. The chain couples TRBV28 to TRBJ2-7, with D perhaps TRBD1 or TRBD2 (6 bases each). The CDR3 is made up of 14 amino acids. The V gene's germline CDR1 is MDHEN and CDR2 SYDVKM. Trimming took off 5 bases at V and 6 bases at J, with 17 bases between the two ends. Based on the CDR3 plus reference TRBV28 and TRBJ2-7, the full variable domain is DVKVTQSSRYLVKRTGEKVFLECVQDMDHENMFWYRQDPGLGLRLIYFSYDVKMKEKGDIPEGYSVSREKKERFSLILESASTNQTSMYLCASSLTRGVGEQYFGPGTRLTVT.

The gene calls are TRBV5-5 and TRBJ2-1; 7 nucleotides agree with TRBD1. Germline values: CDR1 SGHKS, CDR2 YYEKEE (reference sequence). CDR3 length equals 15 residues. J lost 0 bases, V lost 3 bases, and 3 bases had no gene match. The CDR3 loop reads CASSSGTVSYNEQFF. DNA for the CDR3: TGTGCCAGCAGCTCCGGGACAGTCTCCTACAATGAGCAGTTCTTC.

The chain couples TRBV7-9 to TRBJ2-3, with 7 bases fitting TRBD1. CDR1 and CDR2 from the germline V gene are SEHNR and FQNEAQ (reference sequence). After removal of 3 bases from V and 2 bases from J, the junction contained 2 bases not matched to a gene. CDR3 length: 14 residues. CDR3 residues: CASSFGTDTDTQYF. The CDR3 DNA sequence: TGTGCCAGCAGCTTCGGGACAGACACAGATACGCAGTATTTT.

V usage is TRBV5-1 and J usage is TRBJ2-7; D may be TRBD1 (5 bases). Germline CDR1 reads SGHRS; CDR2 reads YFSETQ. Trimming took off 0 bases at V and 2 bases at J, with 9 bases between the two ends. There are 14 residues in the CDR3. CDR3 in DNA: TGCGCCAGCAGCTTGGCCGACAGTACCTACGAGCAGTACTTC. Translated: CASSLADSTYEQYF.

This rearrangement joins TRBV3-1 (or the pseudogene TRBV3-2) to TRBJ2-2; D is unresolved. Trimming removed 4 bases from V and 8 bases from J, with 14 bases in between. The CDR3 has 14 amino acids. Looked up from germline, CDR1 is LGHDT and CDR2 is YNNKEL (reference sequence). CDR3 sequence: CASSPPTNPGELFF. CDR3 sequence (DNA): TGTGCCAGCAGCCCACCGACAAATCCGGGGGAGCTGTTTTTT.

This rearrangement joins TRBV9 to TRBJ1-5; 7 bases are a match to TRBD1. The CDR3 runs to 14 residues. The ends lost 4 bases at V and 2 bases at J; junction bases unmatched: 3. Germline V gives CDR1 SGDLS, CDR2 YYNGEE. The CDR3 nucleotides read TGTGCCAGCAGCCCAACAGGGGGCAATCAGCCCCAGCATTTT. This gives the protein CASSPTGGNQPQHF.